A selection of T cell receptor beta chains follows, all from one sample in a study of cytomegalovirus exposure and HLA in healthy donors. TCRdb keeps only in-frame clones here, not all; method: immunoSEQ multiplex PCR. The data show over 120,000 clones, around 80% seen once. The sequencing sample was made of PBMCs. The receptors here all came from a female donor in good health and CMV-seronegative. Each CDR3 is given with its conserved first and last residue. Fields, in order: D gene, V gene, clone size, J gene, CDR3 protein, CDR3 DNA. The D gene is left open where the match is weak. Rows may omit the clone size; those that give it use once, few, many or a size class.

.	TRBV30	.	TRBJ1-2	CAWARRVGPSGNYGYTF	TGTGCCTGGGCCCGAAGGGTCGGACCCTCGGGGAACTATGGCTACACCTTC
TRBD1	TRBV27	few	TRBJ2-1	CASIGQGSYNEQFF	TGTGCCAGCATTGGACAGGGCTCCTACAATGAGCAGTTCTTC
TRBD2	TRBV4-1	.	TRBJ2-7	CASSHPPRGGDEQYF	TGCGCCAGCAGCCACCCCCCTCGGGGGGGCGACGAGCAGTACTTC
.	TRBV5-4	.	TRBJ2-2	CASSLVGGSGELFF	TGTGCCAGCAGCTTGGTTGGGGGGAGCGGGGAGCTGTTTTTT
.	TRBV30	.	TRBJ1-4	CAWSKGEGNEKLFF	TGTGCCTGGAGTAAAGGGGAAGGGAATGAAAAACTGTTTTTT
TRBD2	TRBV6-1	.	TRBJ2-1	CASSKAGEDNEQFF	TGTGCCAGCAGCAAAGCGGGAGAGGACAATGAGCAGTTCTTC
TRBD1	TRBV6-5	.	TRBJ1-2	CASSYSTGGRYTF	TGTGCCAGCAGTTACTCTACAGGGGGAAGGTACACCTTC
TRBD1	TRBV6-5	few	TRBJ1-5	CASSSSRGNQPQHF	TGTGCCAGCAGTTCTTCCAGGGGGAATCAGCCCCAGCATTTT
.	TRBV21-1	.	TRBJ2-2	CASSSSGTDTGELFF	TGTGCCAGCAGCTCTTCGGGGACAGACACCGGGGAGCTGTTTTTT
TRBD1	TRBV28	.	TRBJ1-1	CASRRGQGAAFF	TGTGCCAGCAGACGTGGACAGGGGGCGGCTTTCTTT
.	TRBV29-1	.	TRBJ2-7	CSVEGGRNYEQYF	TGCAGCGTTGAGGGGGGGCGCAACTACGAGCAGTACTTC
.	TRBV4-3	.	TRBJ1-1	CASSQGTGQVGCEAFF	TGCGCCAGCAGCCAAGGAACGGGACAAGTGGGGTGTGAAGCTTTCTTT
TRBD1	TRBV5-4	few	TRBJ1-2	CASTNRGYGYTF	TGTGCCAGCACCAACAGGGGGTATGGCTACACCTTC
TRBD1	TRBV15	.	TRBJ1-2	CATSTGQGSYTF	TGTGCCACCAGCACCGGACAGGGTAGCTACACCTTC
TRBD2	TRBV5-4	.	TRBJ2-3	CASSRASGRGYTQYF	TGTGCCAGCAGCAGGGCCAGCGGGAGGGGTTATACGCAGTATTTT
TRBD2	TRBV5-1	.	TRBJ2-1	CASSLVAGVGHEQFF	TGCGCCAGCAGCTTGGTAGCGGGAGTTGGCCATGAGCAGTTCTTC
.	TRBV28	.	TRBJ1-5	CASRATGKGSNQPQHF	TGTGCCAGCAGGGCTACAGGGAAAGGGAGCAATCAGCCCCAGCATTTT
.	TRBV7-2	.	TRBJ1-2	CASRILALSSANYGYTF	TGTGCCAGCAGGATATTAGCCCTTTCCAGTGCTAACTATGGCTACACCTTC
.	TRBV28	.	TRBJ2-7	CASSFRRTGLTYEQYF	TGTGCCAGCAGTTTTCGTCGGACGGGATTGACCTACGAGCAGTACTTC
.	TRBV7-6	few	TRBJ2-7	CASSLIRGRVDEQYF	TGTGCCAGCAGCTTAATCCGTGGCAGGGTCGACGAGCAGTACTTC
.	TRBV6-1	.	TRBJ1-5	CASWESGGNQPQHF	TGTGCCAGCTGGGAAAGCGGGGGAAATCAGCCCCAGCATTTT
TRBD2	TRBV7-2	.	TRBJ2-2	CASSLRLAGVTGELFF	TGTGCCAGCAGCTTAAGGCTAGCGGGGGTCACCGGGGAGCTGTTTTTT
.	TRBV6-1	once	TRBJ1-2	CASNRVSGGYTF	TGTGCCAGCAACAGGGTAAGCGGCGGCTACACCTTC
.	TRBV2	.	TRBJ1-1	CASAVGFDTEAFF	TGTGCCAGTGCCGTCGGGTTCGACACTGAAGCTTTCTTT
.	TRBV27	.	TRBJ2-7	CASRVSGEQYF	TGTGCCAGCAGGGTTTCGGGCGAGCAGTACTTC
TRBD1	TRBV7-2	.	TRBJ1-2	CASSALGDRDHGYTF	TGTGCCAGCAGCGCCCTAGGGGACAGGGACCATGGCTACACCTTC
TRBD1	TRBV5-1	.	TRBJ1-1	CASSFGAGGRDTEAFF	TGCGCCAGCAGCTTCGGCGCAGGGGGAAGGGACACTGAAGCTTTCTTT
TRBD2	TRBV11-2	.	TRBJ2-1	CASTPTSGALSSYNEQFF	TGTGCCAGCACCCCGACTAGCGGGGCGTTGAGCTCCTACAATGAGCAGTTCTTC
TRBD2	TRBV5-4	.	TRBJ2-2	CASSLGLAGNTGELFF	TGTGCCAGCAGCTTGGGGCTAGCGGGGAACACCGGGGAGCTGTTTTTT
TRBD2	TRBV7-9	.	TRBJ2-3	CASSLALSGGAVDTQYF	TGTGCCAGCAGCTTAGCCCTCAGCGGGGGGGCTGTAGATACGCAGTATTTT
TRBD2	TRBV5-1	.	TRBJ2-5	CASSGLETSETQYF	TGCGCCAGCAGTGGACTAGAGACTTCGGAGACCCAGTACTTC